In its sample, the clone carrying this T cell receptor (beta chain) was seen once. Its antigen is undetermined. Sequencing was performed with immunoSEQ multiplex PCR; in TCRdb, only in-frame clones are kept and a portion is missing. The table includes around 100,000 clones, around 90% detected once. This sample was included in a study of OX40 agonist ivuxolimab in advanced cancers. Study overall: Ivuxolimab is an agonistic anti-OX40 (CD134) antibody, and patients were treated with it. Patient treatment consisted of intravenous ivuxolimab administration every 2 weeks at 0.01 to 10 mg/kg. Three patients, one with hepatocellular carcinoma and two with cutaneous melanoma, responded partially.

From germline, CDR1 is SGHNT and CDR2 YYREEE (reference sequence). Trimming stripped 5 bases from V and 7 bases from J, with 12 bases between. The CDR3 is made up of 13 amino acids. Whole-study results and caveats: Determination of antigen specificity was not performed for the expanded peripheral T cells.

Sequencing was performed on CD4+ or CD8+ T cells sorted from blood, taken in a trial of the OX40 agonist ivuxolimab. The receptor was derived from an adult with an advanced solid tumor such as melanoma, head and neck, liver or kidney cancer. This rearrangement joins TRBV5-4 to TRBJ2-2; maybe TRBD2 (6 bases). The chain's CDR3 is CASSLLEGGELFF. For the CDR3, the DNA is TGTGCCAGCAGTTTACTGGAGGGCGGGGAGCTGTTTTTT.